This paragraph reports one T cell receptor (beta chain). This entry comes from a study of blood T cell repertoires in COVID-19. Study-level information: T cells, B-cell-depleted T cells, or PBMCs provided the cDNA or gDNA that served as material.

Between the trimmed V and J ends, which lost 0 bases and 11 bases, there was a span of 11 bases. This CDR3 is built from 13 residues. Germline assignment: CDR1 SGHDT and CDR2 YYEEEE. Clones were sequenced by immunoSEQ multiplex PCR, and TCRdb holds only the in-frame ones, with some missing. Counted here are under 350,000 clones, over 75% occurring once; the ten biggest clones make up more than 9.5%. The sample taken for sequencing was peripheral blood. The J gene is TRBJ1-4, the V gene TRBV5-6, with D perhaps matching TRBD1 (6 bases). The receptor comes from a woman between 65 and 79 years old with acute or convalescent COVID-19. This CDR3 reads CASSLAGDGKLFF. Here the CDR3 DNA reads TGTGCCAGCAGCTTGGCAGGGGACGGGAAACTGTTTTTT. The full variable domain, completed using reference TRBV5-6 and TRBJ1-4, is DAGVTQSPTHLIKTRGQQVTLRCSPKSGHDTVSWYQQALGQGPQFIFQYYEEEERQRGNFPDRFSGHQFPNYSSELNVNALLLGDSALYLCASSLAGDGKLFFGSGTQLSVL.